Listed here are 20 T cell receptor beta chains from one sample, sequenced in a study of glioma-infiltrating T cells. The iRepertoire nested amplicon-rescue multiplex PCR amplified TCR alpha and beta CDR3s from RNA. TCRdb re-analysed the multiplex PCR reads in MiXCR, keeping a single row per CDR3 protein. The sample carries more than 95,000 distinct CDR3 sequences, roughly 24% recorded once. The sequenced sample was glioma tissue, nonneoplastic brain tissue, or PBMCs (not recorded which). Receptor source: a human donor with low-grade glioma or glioblastoma, undergoing nonglioma brain surgery, or in good health (not recorded which).

In this sample, this clonotype turned up many times. The chain employs TRBV7-2 and TRBJ2-5; D gene ambiguous. Germline values: CDR1 SGHTA, CDR2 FQGNSA. The ends were cut back, 3 bases at V and 2 bases at J, with 13 bases in the middle. The CDR3 consists of 15 residues. CDR3 in DNA: TGTGCCAGCAGCTTGCAGACCTACTTTCAAGAGACCCAGTACTTC. It is translated as CASSLQTYFQETQYF. Full variable domain (missing parts from reference TRBV7-2 and TRBJ2-5): GAGVSQSPSNKVTEKGKDVELRCDPISGHTALYWYRQSLGQGLEFLIYFQGNSAPDKSGLPSDRFSAERTGGSVSTLTIQRTQQEDSAVYLCASSLQTYFQETQYFGPGTRLLVL.

The table lists this clonotype with many counts. The rearrangement joins TRBV6-1 to TRBJ1-3; 7 positions agree with TRBD1. The CDR3 has 17 residues. CDR1 is MNHNS, CDR2 SASEGT, per germline. Trimming removed 5 bases from V and 2 bases from J; junction bases left unmatched: 12. The CDR3 here is CASSSHVRGRTGNTIYF. The CDR3 coding sequence is TGTGCCAGCAGTTCACACGTAAGGGGGCGAACTGGAAACACCATATATTTT.

This clonotype was detected many times. The rearrangement links TRBV6-1 to TRBJ2-7, with D tentatively TRBD1 (6 bases). The CDR3 consists of 13 residues. V was pared by 6 bases and J by 4 bases, with 13 bases between. Germline V gene lookup returns CDR1 MNHNS and CDR2 SASEGT. CDR3 nucleotides: TGTGCCAGCAGAGGGGGACGGCTATACGAGCAGTACTTC. It specifies CASRGGRLYEQYF.

This clonotype is termed medium-sized. The chain has TRBV19 and TRBJ2-1; the match to TRBD1 covers 7 bases. V lost 3 bases and J lost 6; bases outside the gene matches: 5. The CDR3 runs 14 residues. Germline-derived CDR1 and CDR2 are LNHDA and SQIVND (reference sequence). The CDR3 spells CASSMYRGTNEQFF. The CDR3 nucleotides are TGTGCCAGTAGTATGTACAGGGGCACCAATGAGCAGTTCTTC.

This clonotype has only a few counts. The chain uses TRBV5-1 and TRBJ2-3; tentatively, D is TRBD2 (5 bases). Per the germline V gene, CDR1 is SGHRS and CDR2 is YFSETQ. This CDR3 comprises 14 residues. Trimming pared 0 bases from V and 6 bases from J, leaving 11 bases between. CDR3 loop: CASSLGGPRDTQYF. Written as DNA, the CDR3 is TGCGCCAGCAGCTTGGGAGGGCCGAGGGATACGCAGTATTTT.

At least ten counts were recorded for this clonotype. V is TRBV4-3 and J is TRBJ2-3, with D perhaps TRBD1 or TRBD2 (7 bases each). Trimming removed 0 bases from V and 1 base from J, with 14 bases in between. Germline V gene data show CDR1 as LGHNA and CDR2 as YSLEER. This CDR3 has 17 residues. CDR3 coding DNA: TGCGCCAGCAGCCAAGATCAGGGGGGGTCTGGCACAGATACGCAGTATTTT. Encoded protein: CASSQDQGGSGTDTQYF.

This clonotype appeared many times. This chain uses TRBV27 with TRBJ1-4; perhaps TRBD1 as D (6 bases). V gave up 2 bases and J gave up 8 bases, with 24 bases separating them. The CDR3 has 18 residues. CDR1 is MNHEY, CDR2 SMNVEV, per germline (reference sequence). The DNA for the CDR3 is TGTGCCAGCAGTTTACGAAACCTTATGGGGGGGCTTCGGGAAAAACTGTTTTTT. This translates into CASSLRNLMGGLREKLFF. Filled out from reference TRBV27 and TRBJ1-4, the complete variable domain reads EAQVTQNPRYLITVTGKKLTVTCSQNMNHEYMSWYRQDPGLGLRQIYYSMNVEVTDKGDVPEGYKVSRKEKRNFPLILESPSPNQTSLYFCASSLRNLMGGLREKLFFGSGTQLSVL.

This clonotype has a count of ten or more. V usage is TRBV27 and J usage is TRBJ1-1; a weak D match, TRBD1 (5 bases). The CDR3 is made up of 14 amino acids. V lost 4 bases and J lost 4, with 13 bases in between. Germline loops: CDR1 MNHEY, CDR2 SMNVEV (reference sequence). CDR3 region: CASSSDPRGTEAFF. DNA for the CDR3: TGTGCCAGCAGTTCGGACCCGAGGGGCACTGAAGCTTTCTTT.

This clonotype appeared once. The chain carries TRBV29-1 and TRBJ1-2, with 11 bases aligning to TRBD1. The junction had 10 bases not matched to a gene; V was cut back by 6 bases and J by 7 bases. CDR3 length equals 14 residues. CDR1 SQVTM and CDR2 ANQGSEA come from the germline V gene. The CDR3 reads CSVDPRDRGVGYTF. Written as DNA, the CDR3 is TGCAGCGTGGATCCTCGGGACAGGGGGGTTGGCTACACCTTC. The full variable domain, rest sourced from reference TRBV29-1 and TRBJ1-2, is SAVISQKPSRDICQRGTSLTIQCQVDSQVTMMFWYRQQPGQSLTLIATANQGSEATYESGFVIDKFPISRPNLTFSTLTVSNMSPEDSSIYLCSVDPRDRGVGYTFGSGTRLTVV.

This clonotype was picked up many times. This chain connects TRBV7-6 to TRBJ2-5; D unresolved. The V and J ends lost 3 bases and 2 bases respectively, with 4 bases between them. In germline, CDR1 is SGHVS, CDR2 FNYEAQ. The CDR3 spans 12 residues. The CDR3 sequence: CASSLWQETQYF. CDR3 DNA: TGTGCCAGCAGCTTGTGGCAAGAGACCCAGTACTTC.

This chain connects TRBV12-3 or TRBV12-4 to TRBJ2-3; weak D call: TRBD2 (6 bases). CDR3 length: 13 residues. The germline V and J ends were trimmed by 4 bases and 4 bases, with 9 bases remaining between them. CDR3 bases: TGTGCCAGCAGTTGGACTACCCCAGATACGCAGTATTTT. This codes for CASSWTTPDTQYF.

This clonotype was seen at least ten times. The chain joins TRBV3-1 to TRBJ2-1; D gene uncertain. CDR1 and CDR2 from the germline V gene are LGHDT and YNNKEL (reference sequence). The CDR3 contains 13 residues. V was trimmed by 2 bases and J by 3 bases, leaving 5 bases between them. This chain's CDR3 is CASSQLSYNEQFF. As DNA, the CDR3 is TGTGCCAGCAGCCAATTGAGCTACAATGAGCAGTTCTTC.

This clonotype occurred many times. The chain is built from TRBV7-2 and TRBJ2-3, with a possible D match to TRBD1 (6 bases). This CDR3 has 14 amino acids. Germline V lookup: CDR1 SGHTA, CDR2 FQGNSA. V lost 4 bases to trimming and J lost 0 bases, with 8 bases between them. CDR3 nucleotide sequence: TGTGCCAGCAGCTCCCAGGGGAGCACAGATACGCAGTATTTT. It codes for CASSSQGSTDTQYF.

A note on this clonotype: This may come from a read error, since a much larger clone is one base off. The genes are TRBV28 and TRBJ2-3; 8 nucleotides agree with TRBD2. Looked up from germline, CDR1 is MDHEN and CDR2 is SYDVKM. After removal of 4 bases from V and 4 bases from J, the junction contained 7 bases not matched to a gene. The CDR3 has 15 amino acids. The CDR3 coding sequence is TGTGCCAGCAGTTCCAGCGGGGGTTGGGCAGATACGCAGTATTTT. Its protein is CASSSSGGWADTQYF.

This clonotype was counted a few times. The chain combines TRBV3-1 with TRBJ2-5, with 8 bases aligning to TRBD1. The CDR3 loop spans 14 amino acids. Germline V CDR1 and CDR2: LGHDT, YNNKEL (reference sequence). V shed 2 bases, J shed 5 bases, and the junction held 4 bases outside the gene matches. This chain's CDR3 is CASSQPGGYETQYF. The CDR3, as DNA: TGTGCCAGCAGCCAACCAGGGGGCTATGAGACCCAGTACTTC.

This clonotype occurred many times. The V call is TRBV20-1, the J call TRBJ2-5, with TRBD1 as a possible D gene (5 bases). The CDR3 has 14 residues. Looked up from germline, CDR1 is DFQATT and CDR2 is SNEGSKA (reference sequence). V was trimmed by 6 bases and J by 1 base, leaving 15 bases between them. The CDR3 sequence is CSAVSGLTQETQYF. DNA of the CDR3: TGCAGTGCCGTCTCAGGGCTAACCCAAGAGACCCAGTACTTC.

The chain joins TRBV19 to TRBJ2-7; 7 nucleotides match TRBD2. The V gene's germline CDR1 is LNHDA and CDR2 SQIVND (reference sequence). The CDR3 is 15 residues long. With V trimmed by 3 bases and J by 2 bases, 7 bases remained unmatched. For the CDR3, the DNA is TGTGCCAGTAGTATGAGATCGGGAGGAGCCTACGAGCAGTACTTC. It encodes CASSMRSGGAYEQYF.

Concerning this clonotype: A much more abundant neighbour one base away suggests this may be a read error. This rearrangement joins TRBV7-9 to TRBJ1-3, with no clear D. Germline V CDR1 and CDR2: SEHNR, FQNEAQ (reference sequence). This CDR3 region has 16 residues. The V gene lost 1 base and the J gene lost 0 bases, with 10 bases spanning the gap. The CDR3: CASSLVGRYSGNTIYF. The CDR3 DNA reads as TGTGCCAGCAGCTTAGTAGGGAGATACTCTGGAAACACCATATATTTT. Full variable domain (remainder filled in from reference TRBV7-9 and TRBJ1-3): DTGVSQNPRHKITKRGQNVTFRCDPISEHNRLYWYRQTLGQGPEFLTYFQNEAQLEKSRLLSDRFSAERPKGSFSTLEIQRTEQGDSAMYLCASSLVGRYSGNTIYFGEGSWLTVV.

This clonotype is a singleton in its sample. Being one base from a much bigger clone, this may be a read error. The chain recombines TRBV4-3 with TRBJ1-2; D possibly corresponds to TRBD1 (5 bases). The CDR3 runs 15 residues. Trimming stripped 4 bases from V and 3 bases from J, with 15 bases between. Germline V lookup: CDR1 LGHNA, CDR2 YSLEER. CDR3 residues: CASSLKRGMDYGYTF. CDR3 nucleotides: TGCGCCAGCAGCCTAAAACGGGGGATGGACTATGGCTACACCTTC.

The chain is built from TRBV4-3 and TRBJ2-3; D is ambiguous. V was pared by 6 bases and J by 2 bases, with 12 bases between. Germline CDR1 and CDR2: LGHNA and YSLEER. The CDR3 has 14 residues. The CDR3 loop reads CASSSRAITDTQYF. CDR3 DNA sequence: TGCGCCAGCAGTTCAAGGGCCATCACAGATACGCAGTATTTT.